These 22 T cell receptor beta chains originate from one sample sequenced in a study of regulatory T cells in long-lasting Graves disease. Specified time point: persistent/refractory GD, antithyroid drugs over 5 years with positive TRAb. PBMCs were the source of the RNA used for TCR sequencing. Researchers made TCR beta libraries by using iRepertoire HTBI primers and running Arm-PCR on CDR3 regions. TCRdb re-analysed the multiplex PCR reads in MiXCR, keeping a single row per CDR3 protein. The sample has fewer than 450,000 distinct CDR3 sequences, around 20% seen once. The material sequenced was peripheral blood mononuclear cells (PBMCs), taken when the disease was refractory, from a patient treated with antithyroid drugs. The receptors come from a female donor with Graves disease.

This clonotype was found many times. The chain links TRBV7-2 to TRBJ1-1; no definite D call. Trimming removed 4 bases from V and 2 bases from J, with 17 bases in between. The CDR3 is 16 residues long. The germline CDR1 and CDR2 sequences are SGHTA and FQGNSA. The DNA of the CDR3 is TGTGCCAGCAGCTCCAGGCAGATAATATCAAACACTGAAGCTTTCTTT. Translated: CASSSRQIISNTEAFF.

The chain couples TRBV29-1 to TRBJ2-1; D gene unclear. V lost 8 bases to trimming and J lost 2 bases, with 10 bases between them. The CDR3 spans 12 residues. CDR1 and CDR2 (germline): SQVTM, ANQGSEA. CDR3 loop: CSIRRTYNEQFF. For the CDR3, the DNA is TGCAGCATCAGGAGAACCTACAATGAGCAGTTCTTC.

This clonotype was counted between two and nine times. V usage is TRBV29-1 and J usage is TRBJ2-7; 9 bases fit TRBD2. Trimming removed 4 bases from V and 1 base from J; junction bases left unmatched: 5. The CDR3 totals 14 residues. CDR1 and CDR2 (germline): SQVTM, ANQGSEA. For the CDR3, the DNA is TGCAGCGTTGTGGGACTAGCAGATTCCTACGAGCAGTACTTC. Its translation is CSVVGLADSYEQYF.

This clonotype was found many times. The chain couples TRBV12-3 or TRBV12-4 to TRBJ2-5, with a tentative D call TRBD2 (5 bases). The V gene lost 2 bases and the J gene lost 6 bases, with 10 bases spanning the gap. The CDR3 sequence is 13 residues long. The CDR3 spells CASSLSASKTQYF. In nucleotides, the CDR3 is TGTGCCAGCAGTTTATCGGCTAGCAAGACCCAGTACTTC.

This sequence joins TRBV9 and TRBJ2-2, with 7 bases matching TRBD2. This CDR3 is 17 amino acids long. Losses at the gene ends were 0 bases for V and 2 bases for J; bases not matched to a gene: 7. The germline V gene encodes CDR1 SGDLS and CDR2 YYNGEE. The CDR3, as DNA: TGTGCCAGCAGCGTAGATGCAAGCGGGGTTAACACCGGGGAGCTGTTTTTT. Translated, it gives CASSVDASGVNTGELFF.

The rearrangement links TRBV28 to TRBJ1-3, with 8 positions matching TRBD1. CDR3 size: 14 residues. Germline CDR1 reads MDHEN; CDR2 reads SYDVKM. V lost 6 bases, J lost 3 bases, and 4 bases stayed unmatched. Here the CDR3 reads CASRAGQVGNTIYF. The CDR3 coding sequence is TGTGCCAGCAGGGCGGGACAGGTTGGAAACACCATATATTTT.

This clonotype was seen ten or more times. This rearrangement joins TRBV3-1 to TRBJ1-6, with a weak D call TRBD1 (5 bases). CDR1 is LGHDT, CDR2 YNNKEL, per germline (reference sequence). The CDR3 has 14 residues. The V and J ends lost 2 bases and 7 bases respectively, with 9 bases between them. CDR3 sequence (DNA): TGTGCCAGCAGCCAACCGGGGCGCAATTCACCCCTCCACTTT. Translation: CASSQPGRNSPLHF.

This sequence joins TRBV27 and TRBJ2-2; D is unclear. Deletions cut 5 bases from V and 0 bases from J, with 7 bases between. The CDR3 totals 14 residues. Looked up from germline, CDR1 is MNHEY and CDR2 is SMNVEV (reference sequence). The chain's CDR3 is CASSEVANTGELFF. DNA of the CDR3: TGTGCCAGCAGTGAAGTAGCGAACACCGGGGAGCTGTTTTTT.

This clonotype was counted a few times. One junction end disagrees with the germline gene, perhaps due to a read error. The DNA for the CDR3 is TGTGCCAGCAGCACGGGACAGGGCTTGGAGACCCAGTACTTC. It yields the protein CASSTGQGLETQYF. The gene calls are TRBV5-1 and TRBJ2-5; TRBD1 aligns across 9 bases. CDR1 and CDR2 (germline): SGHRS, YFSETQ. The CDR3 is made up of 14 amino acids.

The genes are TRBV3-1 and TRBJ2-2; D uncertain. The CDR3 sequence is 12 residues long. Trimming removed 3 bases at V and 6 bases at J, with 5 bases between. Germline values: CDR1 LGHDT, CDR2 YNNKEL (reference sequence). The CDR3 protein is CASSQDPGELFF. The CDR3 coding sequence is TGTGCCAGCAGCCAGGACCCCGGGGAGCTGTTTTTT.

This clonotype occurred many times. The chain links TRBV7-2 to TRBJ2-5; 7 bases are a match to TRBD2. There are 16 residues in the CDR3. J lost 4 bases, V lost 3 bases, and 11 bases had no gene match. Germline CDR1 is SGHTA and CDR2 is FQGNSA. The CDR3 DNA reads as TGTGCCAGCAGCTTGGGGGGTGGGAGGGCCGGAGAGACCCAGTACTTC. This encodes CASSLGGGRAGETQYF.

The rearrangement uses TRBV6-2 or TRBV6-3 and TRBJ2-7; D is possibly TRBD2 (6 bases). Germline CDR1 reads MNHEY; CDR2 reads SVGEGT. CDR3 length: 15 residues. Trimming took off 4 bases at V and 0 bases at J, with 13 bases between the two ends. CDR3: CASSSAGRSSYEQYF. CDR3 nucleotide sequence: TGTGCCAGCAGTTCAGCCGGGAGAAGCTCCTACGAGCAGTACTTC.

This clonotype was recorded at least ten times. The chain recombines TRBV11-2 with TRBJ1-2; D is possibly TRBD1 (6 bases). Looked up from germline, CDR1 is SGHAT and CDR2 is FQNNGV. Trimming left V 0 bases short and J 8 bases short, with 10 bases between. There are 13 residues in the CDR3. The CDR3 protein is CASSLDRGGGYTF. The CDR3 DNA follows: TGTGCCAGCAGCTTAGACAGGGGAGGAGGCTACACCTTC.

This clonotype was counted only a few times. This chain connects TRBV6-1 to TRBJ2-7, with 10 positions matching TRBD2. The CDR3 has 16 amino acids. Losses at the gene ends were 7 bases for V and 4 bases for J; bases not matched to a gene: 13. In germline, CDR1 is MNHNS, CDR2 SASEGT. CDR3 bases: TGTGCCAGCACGAACGGAGGTCTAGCGGGGGCGTACGAGCAGTACTTC. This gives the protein CASTNGGLAGAYEQYF.

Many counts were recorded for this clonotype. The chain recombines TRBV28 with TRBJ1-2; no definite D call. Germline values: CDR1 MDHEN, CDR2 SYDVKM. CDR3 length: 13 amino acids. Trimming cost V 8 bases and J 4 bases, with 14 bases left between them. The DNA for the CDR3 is TGTGCCAGCCGGGCAGAAACTACCTATGGCTACACCTTC. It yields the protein CASRAETTYGYTF.

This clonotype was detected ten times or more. The CDR3, as DNA: TGTGCCAGCAGCTTGGGTTCAGGTCGCGAGCAGTACTTC. It is translated as CASSLGSGREQYF. The chain combines TRBV5-4 with TRBJ2-7; D not certain. V dropped 0 bases and J dropped 6 bases, with 10 bases sitting between them. Looked up from germline, CDR1 is SGHNT and CDR2 is YYREEE (reference sequence). This CDR3 has 13 residues.

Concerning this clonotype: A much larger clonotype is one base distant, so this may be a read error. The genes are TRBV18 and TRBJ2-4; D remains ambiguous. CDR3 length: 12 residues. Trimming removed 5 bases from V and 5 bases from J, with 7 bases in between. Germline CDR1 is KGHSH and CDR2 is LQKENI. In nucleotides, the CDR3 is TGTGCCAGCTCATCTGGGGAAAACATTCAGTACTTC. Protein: CASSSGENIQYF.

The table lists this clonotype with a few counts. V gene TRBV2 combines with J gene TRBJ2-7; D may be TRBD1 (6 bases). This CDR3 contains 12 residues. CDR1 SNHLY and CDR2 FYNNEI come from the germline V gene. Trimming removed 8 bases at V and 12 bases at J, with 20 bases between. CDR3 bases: TGTGCCAGCGTCGCTAGGTGGGGGCCCGGGTACTTC. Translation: CASVARWGPGYF.

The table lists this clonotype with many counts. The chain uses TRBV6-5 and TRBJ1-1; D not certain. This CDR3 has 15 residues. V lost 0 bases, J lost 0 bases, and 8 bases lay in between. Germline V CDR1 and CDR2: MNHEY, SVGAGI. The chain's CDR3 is CASSYSWDVNTEAFF. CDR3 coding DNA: TGTGCCAGCAGTTACTCTTGGGATGTGAACACTGAAGCTTTCTTT.

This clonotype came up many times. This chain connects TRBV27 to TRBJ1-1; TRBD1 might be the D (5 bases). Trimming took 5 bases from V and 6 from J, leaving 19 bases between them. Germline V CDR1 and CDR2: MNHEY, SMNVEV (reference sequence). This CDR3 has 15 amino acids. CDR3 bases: TGTGCCAGCAGTAGGGACCCCGGGGGGAAGGCTGAAGCTTTCTTT. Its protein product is CASSRDPGGKAEAFF.

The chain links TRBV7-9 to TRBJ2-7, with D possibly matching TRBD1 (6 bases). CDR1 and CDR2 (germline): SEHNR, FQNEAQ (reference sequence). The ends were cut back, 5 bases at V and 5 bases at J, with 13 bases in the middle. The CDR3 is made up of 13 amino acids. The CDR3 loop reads CASSPPSGDEQYF. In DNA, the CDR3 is TGTGCCAGCAGCCCGCCCTCAGGGGACGAGCAGTACTTC.

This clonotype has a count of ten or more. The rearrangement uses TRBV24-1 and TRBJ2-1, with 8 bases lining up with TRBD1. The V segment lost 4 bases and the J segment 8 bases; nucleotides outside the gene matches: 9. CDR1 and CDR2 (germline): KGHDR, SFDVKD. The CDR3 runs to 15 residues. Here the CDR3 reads CATSDNRDRIDEQFF. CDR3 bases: TGTGCCACCAGTGACAACCGGGACAGGATCGATGAGCAGTTCTTC.